These 13 T cell receptor beta chains share one sample of origin, sequenced in a study of T cells in Graves' hyperthyroidism and ophthalmopathy. Amplified TCR beta CDR3 regions derived from RNA transcripts. With the HTBI primer set, the TCR CDR3 went through a first round of RT-PCR. TCRdb reprocessed the multiplex PCR reads via MiXCR and lists one record per CDR3 protein. The data show a few hundred thousand distinct CDR3 sequences, under 60% seen once. The sample was peripheral blood or thyroid tissue (not recorded which). The receptors were sampled from a woman under 30 with Graves' hyperthyroidism.

The chain carries TRBV5-1 and TRBJ1-1; D is unclear. The CDR3 covers 14 residues. V was shortened by 4 bases and J by 11 bases, with 21 bases between the two germline ends. Germline CDR1 SGHRS, CDR2 YFSETQ. The CDR3 DNA reads as TGCGCCAGCAGCCTTGCACCAGGAAGGGATGCGGCTTTCTTT. Encoded protein: CASSLAPGRDAAFF. Full variable domain (outside the CDR3, taken from reference TRBV5-1 and TRBJ1-1): KAGVTQTPRYLIKTRGQQVTLSCSPISGHRSVSWYQQTPGQGLQFLFEYFSETQRNKGNFPGRFSGRQFSNSRSEMNVSTLELGDSALYLCASSLAPGRDAAFFGQGTRLTVV.

This clonotype was counted ten times or more. The chain joins TRBV20-1 to TRBJ2-2; TRBD2 might be the D (6 bases). The CDR3 sequence is 13 residues long. Germline loops: CDR1 DFQATT, CDR2 SNEGSKA (reference sequence). Deletions cut 3 bases from V and 3 bases from J, with 8 bases between. The CDR3 loop is CSASGRYTGELFF. The CDR3 DNA is TGCAGTGCTAGCGGGAGATACACCGGGGAGCTGTTTTTT.

The CDR3 DNA is TGTGCCAGTAGTATCGGCCGGGAGGCTTATGAGCAGTTCTTC. It translates to CASSIGREAYEQFF. This chain joins TRBV19 and TRBJ1-1; 7 bases agree with TRBD2. The J call could be wrong; TRBJ2-1 is a better fit for the DNA end. CDR3 length: 14 residues. Germline CDR1 and CDR2: LNHDA and SQIVND (reference sequence).

This clonotype was detected ten times or more. This chain links TRBV2 with TRBJ1-2, with 7 bases fitting TRBD1. CDR1 and CDR2 (germline): SNHLY, FYNNEI. V was pared by 3 bases and J by 7 bases, with 11 bases of the junction left unmatched. The length of the CDR3 is 15 residues. The CDR3 sequence: CASSDFNRGWSGYTF. The CDR3 nucleotides read TGTGCCAGCAGTGACTTTAACAGGGGCTGGTCTGGCTACACCTTC.

The chain links TRBV27 to TRBJ1-2; TRBD1 matches at 8 bases. The trim removed 2 bases at V and 8 bases at J, leaving 7 bases unmatched. Looked up from germline, CDR1 is MNHEY and CDR2 is SMNVEV (reference sequence). The CDR3 length is 14 residues. Written as DNA, the CDR3 is TGTGCCAGCAGTTTAATTGGACAGGGCTACGGCTACACCTTC. Translation gives CASSLIGQGYGYTF.

This clonotype was observed many times. The germline gene is not matched at one end of the junction; a read error may be the cause. The chain recombines TRBV2 with TRBJ1-2; D is perhaps TRBD1 (5 bases). This CDR3 is built from 18 residues. Germline CDR1 SNHLY, CDR2 FYNNEI. CDR3 bases: TGTGCCAGCAGGGAAGATAAGGGGTGGTTCGGTTCGGACTATGGCTACACCTTC. Its translation is CASREDKGWFGSDYGYTF.

The chain joins TRBV2 to TRBJ2-3, with D possibly TRBD2 on 5 matching bases. Germline values: CDR1 SNHLY, CDR2 FYNNEI. The CDR3 length is 16 residues. V lost 5 bases and J lost 0, with 15 bases in between. The DNA of the CDR3 is TGTGCCAGCAGTCGGACTTTAATATCTAGCACAGATACGCAGTATTTT. Protein product: CASSRTLISSTDTQYF.

This clonotype was seen at least ten times. This chain uses TRBV3-1 with TRBJ1-1; D gene uncertain. In germline, CDR1 is LGHDT, CDR2 YNNKEL (reference sequence). V lost 4 bases, J lost 1 base, and 16 bases lay in between. The CDR3 totals 16 residues. CDR3 amino acids: CASSPLDGGENTEAFF. CDR3 nucleotides: TGTGCCAGCAGCCCCCTCGACGGTGGGGAGAACACTGAAGCTTTCTTT. The full variable domain, completed using reference TRBV3-1 and TRBJ1-1, is DTAVSQTPKYLVTQMGNDKSIKCEQNLGHDTMYWYKQDSKKFLKIMFSYNNKELIINETVPNRFSPKSPDKAHLNLHINSLELGDSAVYFCASSPLDGGENTEAFFGQGTRLTVV.

The chain joins TRBV7-9 to TRBJ1-4; perhaps TRBD1 as D (6 bases). Germline CDR1 reads SEHNR; CDR2 reads FQNEAQ (reference sequence). Deletions cut 5 bases from V and 5 bases from J, with 12 bases between. The CDR3 runs to 14 residues. The CDR3 loop is CASSAGHVNEKLFF. The CDR3 DNA is TGTGCCAGCAGCGCGGGACACGTAAATGAAAAACTGTTTTTT.

CDR3 DNA sequence: TGTGCCAGCGGACAGATCAGCAGGGTGATGAACACTGATGCCTTCTTT. This gives the protein CASGQISRVMNTDAFF. This chain uses TRBV2 with TRBJ1-1; D may be TRBD1 (6 bases). The V and J ends lost 8 bases and 14 bases respectively, with 33 bases between them. Per the germline V gene, CDR1 is SNHLY and CDR2 is FYNNEI. This CDR3 has 16 residues.

The V call is TRBV20-1, the J call TRBJ2-5, with D unclear. The J call is in doubt because the DNA end fits TRBJ2-1 better. CDR1 DFQATT and CDR2 SNEGSKA come from the germline V gene (reference sequence). The CDR3 consists of 11 residues. This chain's CDR3 is CSARSYNEQFF. The CDR3 DNA follows: TGCAGTGCTAGGAGTTACAATGAGCAGTTCTTC.

This clonotype was recorded at least ten times. The rearrangement uses TRBV7-6 and TRBJ2-7; D unresolved. The CDR3 length is 15 residues. Germline loops: CDR1 SGHVS, CDR2 FNYEAQ. Between the trimmed V and J ends, which lost 5 bases and 1 base, there was a span of 15 bases. The CDR3 DNA is TGTGCCAGCAGCCAAGAGCGAGAGTCGTCCTACGAGCAGTACTTC. Translating gives CASSQERESSYEQYF.

The chain has TRBV10-3 and TRBJ2-7, with a tentative D call TRBD2 (5 bases). This CDR3 region has 14 residues. Germline V gives CDR1 ENHRY, CDR2 SYGVKD. The V and J ends lost 2 bases and 3 bases respectively, with 11 bases between them. This CDR3 is CAISETRDLYEQYF. In DNA, the CDR3 is TGTGCCATCAGTGAGACCCGGGATCTCTACGAGCAGTACTTC.